The 32 T cell receptor beta chains below all came from one sample that was sequenced in a study of shared clonotypes between healthy human individuals. Naive-designated CD8 cells lacked CD45RO, were positively enriched for CCR7, and omitted terminally differentiated effector memory CD45RA+ cells. Clones were sequenced by immunoSEQ multiplex PCR, and TCRdb holds only the in-frame ones, with some missing. The sample comprises millions of clones, roughly 91% of which are singletons, and roughly 1.7% rests with the top ten. Sequenced input: naive CD8+ T cells from PBMCs. The receptor source for this set is a man between 18 and 35 years old in good health. Some clones in this sample may be carry-over from other donors' samples.

The chain combines TRBV27 with TRBJ2-7; 8 bases agree with TRBD1. The CDR3 length is 14 residues. Germline loops: CDR1 MNHEY, CDR2 SMNVEV (reference sequence). The J segment lost 8 bases and the V segment lost 3 bases, leaving 9 bases of the junction unmatched. This CDR3 reads CASSFVGQGPQQYF. The CDR3 DNA follows: TGTGCCAGCAGTTTTGTAGGACAGGGACCCCAGCAGTACTTC.

The V gene is TRBV2, the J gene TRBJ2-2; a weak D match, TRBD1 (7 bases). Trimming stripped 5 bases from V and 2 bases from J, with 15 bases between. Germline CDR1 and CDR2: SNHLY and FYNNEI. This CDR3 is 16 amino acids long. CDR3: CASSIRGTVNTGELFF. DNA for the CDR3: TGTGCCAGCAGTATCCGCGGGACAGTTAACACCGGGGAGCTGTTTTTT.

About this clone itself: Distinct nucleotide sequences in the sample also encode this CDR3. This sequence joins TRBV28 and TRBJ1-2, with D tentatively TRBD1 (5 bases). Germline CDR1 is MDHEN and CDR2 is SYDVKM. This CDR3 has 13 residues. The V end was cut by 4 bases, the J end by 5 bases, with 11 bases between. The CDR3 loop reads CASSSGTNYGYTF. As DNA, the CDR3 is TGTGCCAGCAGTTCCGGGACCAATTATGGCTACACCTTC.

The chain is built from TRBV6-5 and TRBJ2-2, with D possibly TRBD2 on 5 matching bases. CDR3 length equals 15 residues. The germline V gene has CDR1 MNHEY and CDR2 SVGAGI. V lost 5 bases to trimming and J lost 1 base, with 11 bases between them. The CDR3 reads CASSRSGLNTGELFF. The CDR3 region has the DNA TGTGCCAGCAGTAGAAGCGGTTTGAACACCGGGGAGCTGTTTTTT.

This sequence joins TRBV19 and TRBJ2-1; D is perhaps TRBD2 (6 bases). The CDR3 covers 15 residues. Trimming removed 3 bases from V and 9 bases from J, with 18 bases in between. Per the germline V gene, CDR1 is LNHDA and CDR2 is SQIVND (reference sequence). The CDR3 nucleotides are TGTGCCAGTAGTATTGATTGGAGGGTAAAGAGTGAGCAGTTCTTC. It encodes CASSIDWRVKSEQFF.

The sample holds one count of this clone. Other DNA sequences of this sample code for an identical CDR3. The genes are TRBV29-1 and TRBJ2-3; no reliable D call. V gave up 3 bases and J gave up 0 bases, with 4 bases separating them. This CDR3 spans 12 amino acids. Looked up from germline, CDR1 is SQVTM and CDR2 is ANQGSEA. The DNA of the CDR3 is TGCAGCGTTGAGGGCAGCACAGATACGCAGTATTTT. Encoded protein: CSVEGSTDTQYF.

The chain carries TRBV9 and TRBJ2-1, with D possibly being TRBD2 (6 bases). Germline CDR1 reads SGDLS; CDR2 reads YYNGEE. V was cut by 6 bases and J by 2 bases, with 21 bases left in between. The CDR3 runs 17 residues. CDR3 region: CASTTGWVGGTYNEQFF. In DNA, the CDR3 is TGTGCCAGCACCACGGGGTGGGTCGGGGGAACCTACAATGAGCAGTTCTTC. The full variable domain, its missing parts supplied by reference TRBV9 and TRBJ2-1, is DSGVTQTPKHLITATGQRVTLRCSPRSGDLSVYWYQQSLDQGLQFLIQYYNGEERAKGNILERFSAQQFPDLHSELNLSSLELGDSALYFCASTTGWVGGTYNEQFFGPGTRLTVL.

The V and J genes are TRBV30 and TRBJ2-1; D possibly matches TRBD1 or TRBD2 (5 bases each). Germline V CDR1 and CDR2: GTSNPN, SVGIG (reference sequence). CDR3 length: 15 residues. V was shortened by 5 bases and J by 7 bases, with 21 bases between the two germline ends. CDR3 bases: TGTGCCTGGGAGTGGGGCTCCGGCGGGTGGAATGAGCAGTTCTTC. Its protein product is CAWEWGSGGWNEQFF.

This clone was observed a few times. CDR3 coding DNA: TGTGCCTGGATCACTGAGAGGGAAGCTTTCTTT. It yields the protein CAWITEREAFF. The chain couples TRBV30 to TRBJ1-1; unclear D gene. The CDR3 length is 11 residues. Germline V gene data show CDR1 as GTSNPN and CDR2 as SVGIG (reference sequence). Trimming left V 4 bases short and J 8 bases short, with 11 bases between.

The gene calls are TRBV15 and TRBJ1-1, with D perhaps matching TRBD1 (6 bases). Germline V gene data show CDR1 as LNHNV and CDR2 as YYDKDF (reference sequence). The CDR3 consists of 16 residues. V was shortened by 3 bases and J by 1 base, with 15 bases between the two germline ends. The CDR3 spells CATSSEFSGANTEAFF. The CDR3 DNA follows: TGTGCCACCAGCAGTGAATTTTCGGGGGCGAACACTGAAGCTTTCTTT. Full variable domain (outside the CDR3, taken from reference TRBV15 and TRBJ1-1): DAMVIQNPRYQVTQFGKPVTLSCSQTLNHNVMYWYQQKSSQAPKLLFHYYDKDFNNEADTPDNFQSRRPNTSFCFLDIRSPGLGDTAMYLCATSSEFSGANTEAFFGQGTRLTVV.

This CDR3 reads CASTHNTIYF. CDR3 nucleotide sequence: TGTGCCAGCACACACAACACCATATATTTT. The gene calls are TRBV28 and TRBJ1-3; D unclear. CDR1 MDHEN and CDR2 SYDVKM come from the germline V gene. V gave up 7 bases and J gave up 7 bases, with 5 bases separating them. The CDR3 totals 10 residues. Full variable domain (missing parts from reference TRBV28 and TRBJ1-3): DVKVTQSSRYLVKRTGEKVFLECVQDMDHENMFWYRQDPGLGLRLIYFSYDVKMKEKGDIPEGYSVSREKKERFSLILESASTNQTSMYLCASTHNTIYFGEGSWLTVV.

Remarks on this clone: Other DNA sequences in the same sample also yield this CDR3. The chain combines TRBV2 with TRBJ2-3; 9 nucleotides align to TRBD2. Trimming at V came to 2 bases and at J to 2 bases, leaving 5 bases not matched to a gene. There are 16 residues in the CDR3. The V gene's germline CDR1 is SNHLY and CDR2 FYNNEI. The CDR3 protein is CASSERLAGSTDTQYF. Here the CDR3 DNA reads TGTGCCAGCAGTGAACGGCTAGCGGGGTCCACAGATACGCAGTATTTT.

The chain employs TRBV5-5 and TRBJ2-2, with D hard to call. The germline V gene encodes CDR1 SGHKS and CDR2 YYEKEE (reference sequence). CDR3 length: 16 residues. V gave up 3 bases and J gave up 0 bases, with 12 bases separating them. CDR3: CASSSDNLANTGELFF. The DNA of the CDR3 is TGTGCCAGCAGCTCAGACAACCTCGCGAACACCGGGGAGCTGTTTTTT.

The chain employs TRBV15 and TRBJ2-1; D ambiguous. CDR1 is LNHNV, CDR2 YYDKDF, per germline (reference sequence). The CDR3 spans 14 residues. The V and J ends lost 4 bases and 7 bases respectively, with 14 bases between them. The chain's CDR3 is CATSIRGESNEQFF. The CDR3 DNA follows: TGTGCCACCAGCATCAGAGGAGAATCGAATGAGCAGTTCTTC. Complete variable domain (other parts from reference TRBV15 and TRBJ2-1): DAMVIQNPRYQVTQFGKPVTLSCSQTLNHNVMYWYQQKSSQAPKLLFHYYDKDFNNEADTPDNFQSRRPNTSFCFLDIRSPGLGDTAMYLCATSIRGESNEQFFGPGTRLTVL.

CDR3 in amino acids: CATSWGPGTEAFF. In DNA, the CDR3 is TGCGCCACCTCTTGGGGTCCTGGGACTGAAGCTTTCTTT. The chain has TRBV5-1 and TRBJ1-1, with D hard to call. V lost 9 bases, J lost 5 bases, and 17 bases lay in between. Germline V gene data show CDR1 as SGHRS and CDR2 as YFSETQ. This CDR3 has 13 amino acids.

The rearrangement uses TRBV9 and TRBJ1-2, with no clear D. V lost 0 bases, J lost 0 bases, and 6 bases lay in between. The CDR3 is 14 residues long. Germline V gene lookup returns CDR1 SGDLS and CDR2 YYNGEE. Here the CDR3 reads CASSVDWTNYGYTF. The CDR3 nucleotides read TGTGCCAGCAGCGTAGATTGGACTAACTATGGCTACACCTTC.

The gene calls are TRBV10-3 and TRBJ1-2; D might be TRBD1 (5 bases). The CDR3 length is 14 residues. CDR1 and CDR2 (germline): ENHRY, SYGVKD. The germline V and J ends were trimmed by 3 bases and 4 bases, with 12 bases remaining between them. CDR3 nucleotide sequence: TGTGCCATCAGTGAAGGGGCAGACCCCTATGGCTACACCTTC. Its translation is CAISEGADPYGYTF.

This chain links TRBV7-2 with TRBJ2-5, with D unclear. V lost 5 bases and J 1 base, leaving 23 bases between the germline ends. Germline values: CDR1 SGHTA, CDR2 FQGNSA. CDR3 length equals 18 residues. DNA for the CDR3: TGTGCCAGCAGCCCGGATCGGCAGATTGGGTTAGTCCAAGAGACCCAGTACTTC. It translates to CASSPDRQIGLVQETQYF.

This chain uses TRBV11-2 with TRBJ1-2; TRBD1 agrees at 9 bases. CDR1 and CDR2 from the germline V gene are SGHAT and FQNNGV. The V gene end was trimmed by 5 bases and the J gene end by 8 bases; junction bases not matched to a gene: 12. The CDR3 is made up of 15 amino acids. CDR3 DNA: TGTGCCAGCAGCCCAGTCCGGGACAGGGTGGACGGCTACACCTTC. It encodes CASSPVRDRVDGYTF.

The chain uses TRBV18 and TRBJ2-1; possibly TRBD1 for D (5 bases). Germline lookup yields CDR1 KGHSH and CDR2 LQKENI. Trimming stripped 0 bases from V and 6 bases from J, with 15 bases between. CDR3 length: 16 residues. CDR3 protein: CASSPPARVGGNEQFF. The CDR3 DNA sequence: TGTGCCAGCTCACCACCGGCCAGGGTAGGTGGCAATGAGCAGTTCTTC.

J is TRBJ2-1 and V is TRBV19; D is perhaps TRBD1 (6 bases). The CDR3 consists of 13 residues. The V end lost 5 bases, the J end lost 8 bases, and 13 bases lay between the germline ends. Germline values: CDR1 LNHDA, CDR2 SQIVND (reference sequence). CDR3 sequence reads: CASSPRQEDEQFF. The CDR3 bases are TGTGCCAGTAGTCCGAGACAGGAGGATGAGCAGTTCTTC.

With regard to this clone: Other DNA sequences within the sample encode an identical CDR3. The chain combines TRBV9 with TRBJ2-1; D is ambiguous. V was trimmed by 3 bases and J by 6 bases, leaving 4 bases between them. The CDR3 is 11 amino acids. Germline V lookup: CDR1 SGDLS, CDR2 YYNGEE. CDR3 nucleotide sequence: TGTGCCAGCAGCGCACGCAATGAGCAGTTCTTC. Protein: CASSARNEQFF.

The chain employs TRBV11-2 and TRBJ2-7; 7 nucleotides match TRBD2. After removal of 2 bases from V and 2 bases from J, the junction contained 3 bases not matched to a gene. The CDR3 totals 14 residues. Per the germline V gene, CDR1 is SGHAT and CDR2 is FQNNGV. For the CDR3, the DNA is TGTGCCAGCAGCTTAAGGCTAGCGGCCTACGAGCAGTACTTC. This translates into CASSLRLAAYEQYF. The full variable domain, rest sourced from reference TRBV11-2 and TRBJ2-7, is EAGVAQSPRYKIIEKRQSVAFWCNPISGHATLYWYQQILGQGPKLLIQFQNNGVVDDSQLPKDRFSAERLKGVDSTLKIQPAKLEDSAVYLCASSLRLAAYEQYFGPGTRLTVT.

The chain uses TRBV28 and TRBJ2-7; the D gene is possibly TRBD1 (6 bases). Germline values: CDR1 MDHEN, CDR2 SYDVKM. This CDR3 is built from 13 residues. V lost 4 bases, J lost 6 bases, and 13 bases lay in between. CDR3: CASSSPQGPEQYF. CDR3 coding DNA: TGTGCCAGCAGTTCCCCACAGGGACCCGAGCAGTACTTC.

This chain connects TRBV19 to TRBJ2-7, with D uncertain. Looked up from germline, CDR1 is LNHDA and CDR2 is SQIVND (reference sequence). V gave up 5 bases and J gave up 6 bases, with 20 bases separating them. This CDR3 is 15 amino acids long. CDR3 protein: CASSPGPGLAAEQYF. The CDR3 DNA follows: TGTGCCAGTAGTCCTGGTCCCGGTCTCGCTGCCGAGCAGTACTTC.

This chain joins TRBV14 and TRBJ2-7, with unresolved D. Trimming cost V 2 bases and J 1 base, with 3 bases left between them. Germline V gene sequence: CDR1 SGHDN, CDR2 FVKESK. The CDR3 is 12 amino acids. The CDR3, as DNA: TGTGCCAGCAGCCAACAGTCCTACGAGCAGTACTTC. The encoded protein is CASSQQSYEQYF.

The chain has TRBV28 and TRBJ2-7; possible D gene TRBD2, 6 bases. The V end was cut by 6 bases, the J end by 6 bases, with 18 bases between. Germline CDR1 MDHEN, CDR2 SYDVKM. The CDR3 sequence is 14 residues long. CDR3 sequence reads: CASRVRGSRVEQYF. CDR3 bases: TGTGCCAGCAGAGTACGGGGGTCTCGGGTCGAGCAGTACTTC.

In regard to this clone: This same CDR3 is encoded by further DNA sequences in the sample. The CDR3 DNA reads as TGTGCCAGCAGTTGGGACAGGGAGTCCTACGAGCAGTACTTC. It encodes CASSWDRESYEQYF. V is TRBV28 and J is TRBJ2-7; 9 bases align to TRBD1. There are 14 residues in the CDR3. The V and J ends lost 4 bases and 1 base, in that order; junction bases with no gene match: 2. The V gene's germline CDR1 is MDHEN and CDR2 SYDVKM.

The genes are TRBV4-1 and TRBJ1-6, with 8 bases fitting TRBD1. Germline CDR1 is MGHRA and CDR2 is YSYEKL. The CDR3 extends over 16 amino acids. The V and J ends lost 4 bases and 7 bases, in that order; junction bases with no gene match: 9. In DNA, the CDR3 is TGCGCCAGCAGCCCGCGACAGGGGCAGGGGAATTCACCCCTCCACTTT. Amino acids: CASSPRQGQGNSPLHF.

The CDR3 region has the DNA TGTGCCAGCAGTTACGGGACAGGGTTCATTTCACCCCTCCACTTT. Its protein product is CASSYGTGFISPLHF. V usage is TRBV6-5 and J usage is TRBJ1-6; 9 positions agree with TRBD1. With V trimmed by 2 bases and J by 9 bases, 5 bases remained unmatched. From germline, CDR1 is MNHEY and CDR2 SVGAGI. The length of the CDR3 is 15 residues.

The chain couples TRBV27 to TRBJ2-1; 7 bases align to TRBD1. This CDR3 is built from 15 residues. Trimming at V came to 7 bases and at J to 3 bases, leaving 9 bases not matched to a gene. Germline V gene sequence: CDR1 MNHEY, CDR2 SMNVEV (reference sequence). CDR3 in amino acids: CASKFRDRNYNEQFF. CDR3 coding DNA: TGTGCCAGCAAATTCCGGGACAGAAACTACAATGAGCAGTTCTTC.

The chain couples TRBV19 to TRBJ2-5; maybe TRBD1 (6 bases). Deletions cut 7 bases from V and 5 bases from J, with 20 bases between. The CDR3 contains 15 residues. Germline V lookup: CDR1 LNHDA, CDR2 SQIVND (reference sequence). CDR3 sequence (DNA): TGTGCCAGTACCCCGGCACAGGGTGGGCGGGAGACCCAGTACTTC. It yields the protein CASTPAQGGRETQYF.